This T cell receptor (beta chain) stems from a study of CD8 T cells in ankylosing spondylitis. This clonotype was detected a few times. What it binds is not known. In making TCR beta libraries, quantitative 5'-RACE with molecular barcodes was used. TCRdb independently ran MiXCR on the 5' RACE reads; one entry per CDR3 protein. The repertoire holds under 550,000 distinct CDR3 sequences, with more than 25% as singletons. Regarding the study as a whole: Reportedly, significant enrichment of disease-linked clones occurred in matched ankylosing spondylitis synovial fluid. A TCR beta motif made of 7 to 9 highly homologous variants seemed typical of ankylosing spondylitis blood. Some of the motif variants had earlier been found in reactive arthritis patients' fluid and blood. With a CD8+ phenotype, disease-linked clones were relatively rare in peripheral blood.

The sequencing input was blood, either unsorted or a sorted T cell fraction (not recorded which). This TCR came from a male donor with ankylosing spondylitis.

The CDR3 DNA reads as TGTGCCAGCAGCCAAGATGGGGGGACCTCTTCCGAGCAGTACTTC. As protein: CASSQDGGTSSEQYF. The genes are TRBV7-6 and TRBJ2-7; possibly TRBD2 for D (6 bases). There are 15 residues in the CDR3. Germline loops: CDR1 SGHVS, CDR2 FNYEAQ. Trimming removed 5 bases at V and 6 bases at J, with 20 bases between.